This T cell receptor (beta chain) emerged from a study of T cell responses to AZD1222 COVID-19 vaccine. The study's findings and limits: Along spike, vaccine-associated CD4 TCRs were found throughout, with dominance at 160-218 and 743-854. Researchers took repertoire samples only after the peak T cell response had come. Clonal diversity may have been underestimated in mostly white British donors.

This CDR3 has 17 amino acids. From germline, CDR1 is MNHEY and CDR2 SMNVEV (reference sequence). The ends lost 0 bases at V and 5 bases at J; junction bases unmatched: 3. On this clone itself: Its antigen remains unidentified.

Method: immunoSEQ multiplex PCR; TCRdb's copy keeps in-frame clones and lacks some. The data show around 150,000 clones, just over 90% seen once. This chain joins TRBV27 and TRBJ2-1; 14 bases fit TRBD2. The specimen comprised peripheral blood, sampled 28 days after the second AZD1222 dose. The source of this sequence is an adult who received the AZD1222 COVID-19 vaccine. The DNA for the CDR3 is TGTGCCAGCAGTTTATCCGGGACTAGCGGGGGCCACAATGAGCAGTTCTTC. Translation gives CASSLSGTSGGHNEQFF.